This TCR beta chain originates from a study of beta chain features in type 1 diabetes. Turning to this clone: Its antigen is unidentified.

As every portion of the isolated RNA was reverse transcribed, the sequencing read expressed TCRB transcripts. The repertoire was sequenced with immunoSEQ multiplex PCR; TCRdb's copy has only in-frame clones and lacks some. The sample lists over 700,000 clones; about a sixth were seen once. Study-wide results and caveats: For Type 1 diabetes patients, all four CD4+ subsets carried TCRB CDR3s that were moderately but significantly shorter.

The CDR3 covers 17 residues. The trim removed 1 base at V and 2 bases at J, leaving 3 bases unmatched. Germline V gene lookup returns CDR1 KGHSH and CDR2 LQKENI. The origin of this receptor is a woman aged 18 to 35 in good health. The chain combines TRBV18 with TRBJ2-1; TRBD2 aligns across 12 bases. The sequenced sample consisted of naive CD4+ T cells from blood. The CDR3 DNA sequence: TGTGCCAGCTCACCACGTTGGACTAGCGGGACCTACAATGAGCAGTTCTTC. Its translation: CASSPRWTSGTYNEQFF.